By share, the clone carrying this TCR beta chain counts as medium-sized. This sample is part of a study of T cell repertoires in aging, cancer and after chemotherapy. Rearranged V-D-J TRB sequences were amplified with a mixed TRB-A/B primer pool. A single record per CDR3 protein comes from TCRdb applying MiXCR to the multiplex PCR reads. The sample has 6,000 to 8,500 distinct CDR3 sequences, approximately 24% seen once. V was pared by 3 bases and J by 5 bases, with 11 bases between. This CDR3 spans 13 amino acids. CDR1 and CDR2 (germline): SQVTM, ANQGSEA. The template was genomic DNA from peripheral blood, not RNA.

The rearrangement links TRBV29-1 to TRBJ2-1, with a weak D call TRBD2 (6 bases). What was sequenced was blood. The source of this sequence is a human donor with a blood cancer. CDR3 protein: CSVEGGPNNEQFF. The DNA for the CDR3 is TGCAGCGTTGAGGGGGGACCTAACAATGAGCAGTTCTTC.